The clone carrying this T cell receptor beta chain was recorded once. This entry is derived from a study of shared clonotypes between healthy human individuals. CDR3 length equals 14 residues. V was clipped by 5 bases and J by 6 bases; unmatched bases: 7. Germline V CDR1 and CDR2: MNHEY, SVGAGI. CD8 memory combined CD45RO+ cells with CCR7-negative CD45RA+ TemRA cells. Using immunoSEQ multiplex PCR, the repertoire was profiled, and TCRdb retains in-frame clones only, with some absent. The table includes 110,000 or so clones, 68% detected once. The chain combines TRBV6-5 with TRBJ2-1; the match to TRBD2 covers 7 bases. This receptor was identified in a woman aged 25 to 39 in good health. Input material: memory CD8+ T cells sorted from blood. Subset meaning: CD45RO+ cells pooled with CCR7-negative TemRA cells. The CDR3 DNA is TGTGCCAGCAGTACTGGGGGGGGGTTCAATGAGCAGTTCTTC. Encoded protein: CASSTGGGFNEQFF.